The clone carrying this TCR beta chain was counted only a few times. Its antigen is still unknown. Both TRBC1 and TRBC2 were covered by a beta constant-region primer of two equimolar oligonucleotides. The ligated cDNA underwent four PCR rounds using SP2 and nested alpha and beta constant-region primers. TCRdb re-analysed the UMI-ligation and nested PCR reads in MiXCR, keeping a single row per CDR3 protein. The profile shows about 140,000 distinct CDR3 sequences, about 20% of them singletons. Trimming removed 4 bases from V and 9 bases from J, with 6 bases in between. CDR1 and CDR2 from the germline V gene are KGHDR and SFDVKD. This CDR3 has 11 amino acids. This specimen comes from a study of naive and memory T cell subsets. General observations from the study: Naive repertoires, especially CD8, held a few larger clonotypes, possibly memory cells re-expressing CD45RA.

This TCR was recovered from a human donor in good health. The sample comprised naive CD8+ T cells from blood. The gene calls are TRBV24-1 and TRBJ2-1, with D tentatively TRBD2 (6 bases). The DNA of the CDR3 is TGTGCCACCAGTGACGGGGGTGAGCAGTTCTTC. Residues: CATSDGGEQFF.